The 20 T cell receptor beta chains below come from one sample, sequenced in a study of blood T cell repertoires in COVID-19. The protocol was immunoSEQ multiplex PCR, while the TCRdb copy is restricted to in-frame clones and leaves out a portion. The sample holds approximately 220,000 clones; 87% are singletons and the top ten take 2.5% to 3%. Specimen: PBMCs or T cells enriched from blood (not recorded which). These receptors came from a woman in her twenties or thirties with acute COVID-19.

This clone was observed a handful of times. The V and J genes are TRBV4-1 and TRBJ2-7, with TRBD1 identical over 7 bases. The germline V gene has CDR1 MGHRA and CDR2 YSYEKL. Trimming removed 6 bases from V and 3 bases from J; junction bases left unmatched: 11. The CDR3 loop spans 15 amino acids. This chain's CDR3 is CASRHQGQPSYEQYF. In DNA form, the CDR3 reads TGCGCCAGCAGACATCAGGGACAGCCTAGCTACGAGCAGTACTTC.

The J gene is TRBJ2-4, the V gene TRBV7-2; TRBD2 is a possible D gene (6 bases). Trimming left V 3 bases short and J 4 bases short, with 22 bases between. Germline CDR1 and CDR2: SGHTA and FQGNSA. The CDR3 consists of 18 residues. CDR3 in DNA: TGTGCCAGCAGCTTGATGGGCCGCATCATCCGGGGGAAAAACATTCAGTACTTC. It translates to CASSLMGRIIRGKNIQYF.

This chain links TRBV5-8 with TRBJ2-3, with D possibly TRBD2 on 6 matching bases. CDR1 SGHTS and CDR2 YDEGEE come from the germline V gene. The CDR3 runs 15 residues. The V and J ends lost 4 bases and 0 bases respectively, with 12 bases between them. The CDR3 sequence: CASSKGLLSTDTQYF. CDR3 bases: TGTGCCAGCAGCAAGGGACTTCTTAGCACAGATACGCAGTATTTT.

The chain uses TRBV27 and TRBJ2-1; D perhaps matches TRBD1 (5 bases). The V gene's germline CDR1 is MNHEY and CDR2 SMNVEV (reference sequence). Trimming removed 5 bases at V and 4 bases at J, with 12 bases between. CDR3 length equals 14 residues. The CDR3 sequence is CASSGAGRYNEQFF. For the CDR3, the DNA is TGTGCCAGCAGTGGGGCCGGGCGTTACAATGAGCAGTTCTTC.

This rearrangement joins TRBV4-1 to TRBJ2-3, with D possibly TRBD2 on 5 matching bases. Germline V CDR1 and CDR2: MGHRA, YSYEKL. CDR3 size: 16 residues. V lost 0 bases, J lost 4 bases, and 14 bases lay in between. The CDR3, as DNA: TGCGCCAGCAGCCAAGACAGGACTTCGCTCGCAGATACGCAGTATTTT. Translation gives CASSQDRTSLADTQYF.

V usage is TRBV5-6 and J usage is TRBJ2-2, with D maybe TRBD2 (6 bases). The germline V gene encodes CDR1 SGHDT and CDR2 YYEEEE. CDR3 size: 15 residues. V was cut by 7 bases and J by 8 bases, with 21 bases left in between. CDR3 loop: CASGDSRTGTGELFF. As DNA, the CDR3 is TGTGCCAGCGGCGACAGTCGGACCGGGACTGGGGAGCTGTTTTTT. Using reference TRBV5-6 and TRBJ2-2 for the parts outside the CDR3, the full variable domain is DAGVTQSPTHLIKTRGQQVTLRCSPKSGHDTVSWYQQALGQGPQFIFQYYEEEERQRGNFPDRFSGHQFPNYSSELNVNALLLGDSALYLCASGDSRTGTGELFFGEGSRLTVL.

The chain links TRBV7-2 to TRBJ2-3; 8 nucleotides agree with TRBD2. Trimming cost V 2 bases and J 6 bases; bases outside gene matches: 4. Looked up from germline, CDR1 is SGHTA and CDR2 is FQGNSA. This CDR3 has 14 amino acids. The CDR3 DNA reads TGTGCCAGCAGCTTACAGCCTAGCGGGGATACGCAGTATTTT. It yields the protein CASSLQPSGDTQYF.

This chain links TRBV6-2 or TRBV6-3 with TRBJ1-1; no firm D call. The CDR3 totals 13 residues. Germline loops: CDR1 MNHEY, CDR2 SVGEGT. V lost 2 bases and J lost 6, with 10 bases in between. Here the CDR3 reads CASSYPPAAEAFF. As DNA, the CDR3 is TGTGCCAGCAGTTACCCCCCGGCGGCTGAAGCTTTCTTT.

The chain employs TRBV5-1 and TRBJ2-7; the match to TRBD2 covers 7 bases. Germline V gene data show CDR1 as SGHRS and CDR2 as YFSETQ. The ends lost 2 bases at V and 0 bases at J; junction bases unmatched: 11. The CDR3 sequence is 17 residues long. The CDR3 spells CASSLGLQKRGSYEQYF. The CDR3 nucleotides are TGCGCCAGCAGCTTAGGACTCCAGAAGCGGGGCTCCTACGAGCAGTACTTC.

J is TRBJ1-1 and V is TRBV12-5; perhaps TRBD1 as D (6 bases). The CDR3 length is 15 residues. CDR1 LGHNT and CDR2 FRNRAP come from the germline V gene. The V end was cut by 5 bases, the J end by 1 base, with 14 bases between. CDR3 protein: CASGQPDSTNTEAFF. The CDR3, as DNA: TGTGCTAGTGGTCAACCGGACAGTACGAACACTGAAGCTTTCTTT.

The chain combines TRBV7-9 with TRBJ2-1, with D perhaps matching TRBD2 (5 bases). The CDR3 loop spans 16 amino acids. V lost 8 bases and J lost 7, with 24 bases in between. Germline V lookup: CDR1 SEHNR, CDR2 FQNEAQ (reference sequence). The CDR3 DNA follows: TGTGCCAGCCTCAGCTTAGGTCGGGGTGACGGTAATGAGCAGTTCTTC. Translating it yields CASLSLGRGDGNEQFF. Together with reference TRBV7-9 and TRBJ2-1, the CDR3 gives the full variable domain: DTGVSQNPRHKITKRGQNVTFRCDPISEHNRLYWYRQTLGQGPEFLTYFQNEAQLEKSRLLSDRFSAERPKGSFSTLEIQRTEQGDSAMYLCASLSLGRGDGNEQFFGPGTRLTVL.

A single count supports this clone. The chain is built from TRBV5-6 and TRBJ1-5; D unclear. CDR3 size: 15 residues. Germline CDR1 and CDR2: SGHDT and YYEEEE. V was cut by 4 bases and J by 4 bases, with 15 bases left in between. The CDR3 loop reads CASSRREAPNQPQHF. CDR3 bases: TGTGCCAGCAGCCGCCGGGAGGCGCCAAATCAGCCCCAGCATTTT.

The sample holds many counts of this clone. V is TRBV4-1 and J is TRBJ2-7; D is possibly TRBD1 (6 bases). The CDR3 has 15 amino acids. V was trimmed by 2 bases and J by 3 bases, leaving 14 bases between them. Germline loops: CDR1 MGHRA, CDR2 YSYEKL. CDR3: CASSQPVRGNYEQYF. DNA of the CDR3: TGCGCCAGCAGCCAACCTGTCAGGGGAAACTACGAGCAGTACTTC.

This clone was seen a single time. The chain recombines TRBV18 with TRBJ1-2; the D gene is possibly TRBD1 (5 bases). CDR3 length: 14 residues. Germline V gene lookup returns CDR1 KGHSH and CDR2 LQKENI. Deletions cut 6 bases from V and 0 bases from J, with 11 bases between. Here the CDR3 reads CASSTGVTNYGYTF. The CDR3 DNA reads TGTGCCAGCTCCACAGGCGTTACTAACTATGGCTACACCTTC.

The V call is TRBV9, the J call TRBJ2-1; no clear D. V lost 4 bases and J 0 bases, leaving 17 bases between the germline ends. Germline lookup yields CDR1 SGDLS and CDR2 YYNGEE. The CDR3 length is 17 residues. CDR3 loop: CASSHQIRRSSYNEQFF. For the CDR3, the DNA is TGTGCCAGCAGCCACCAAATTAGGCGGAGCTCCTACAATGAGCAGTTCTTC.

V and J are TRBV5-1 and TRBJ2-3; 8 bases fit TRBD2. Germline values: CDR1 SGHRS, CDR2 YFSETQ. The CDR3 loop spans 14 amino acids. Germline trimming cut 3 bases from V and 4 bases from J; bases unmatched to any gene: 4. In DNA, the CDR3 is TGCGCCAGCAGCTCCCGGACTAGCCCAGATACGCAGTATTTT. Residues: CASSSRTSPDTQYF. Using reference TRBV5-1 and TRBJ2-3 for the parts outside the CDR3, the full variable domain is KAGVTQTPRYLIKTRGQQVTLSCSPISGHRSVSWYQQTPGQGLQFLFEYFSETQRNKGNFPGRFSGRQFSNSRSEMNVSTLELGDSALYLCASSSRTSPDTQYFGPGTRLTVL.

The chain has TRBV15 and TRBJ2-5, with TRBD2 matching 7 bases. The CDR3 loop spans 14 amino acids. J gave up 2 bases and V 5 bases, and 5 bases lay outside the gene matches. Germline V CDR1 and CDR2: LNHNV, YYDKDF (reference sequence). CDR3 coding DNA: TGTGCCACCAGCTACGGGACTAAACAAGAGACCCAGTACTTC. Translating it yields CATSYGTKQETQYF.

J is TRBJ2-1 and V is TRBV7-9, with a tentative D call TRBD1 (6 bases). CDR1 is SEHNR and CDR2 is FQNEAQ in the germline V gene (reference sequence). Trimming took 3 bases from V and 13 from J, leaving 10 bases between them. CDR3 length: 11 amino acids. CDR3 loop: CASSFTGIQFF. DNA of the CDR3: TGTGCCAGCAGCTTTACAGGGATCCAGTTCTTC.

This chain's CDR3 is CASSLGLGETQYF. In nucleotides, the CDR3 is TGCGCCAGCAGCCTAGGCCTCGGGGAGACCCAGTACTTC. This chain joins TRBV4-3 and TRBJ2-5; the D is unclear. This CDR3 spans 13 amino acids. The germline V gene encodes CDR1 LGHNA and CDR2 YSLEER. Trimming shortened V by 4 bases and J by 5 bases, and 11 bases separated the two germline ends.

The chain joins TRBV18 to TRBJ2-1; the match to TRBD1 covers 10 bases. V was pared by 0 bases and J by 3 bases, with 5 bases of the junction left unmatched. The V gene's germline CDR1 is KGHSH and CDR2 LQKENI. The CDR3 spans 17 residues. The CDR3 here is CASSPPAGTGVYNEQFF. Here the CDR3 DNA reads TGTGCCAGCTCACCACCGGCCGGGACAGGGGTCTACAATGAGCAGTTCTTC.